What follows are 32 T cell receptor beta chains derived from one specimen sequenced in a study of T cell responses to AZD1222 COVID-19 vaccine. Sequencing used immunoSEQ multiplex PCR; TCRdb keeps in-frame clones, though not all of them. The repertoire includes fewer than 150,000 clones, around nine tenths of them detected once, and over 8.5% sits in the top ten. The sample was peripheral blood, taken 28 days after the second AZD1222 dose. Receptors were obtained from an adult who received the AZD1222 COVID-19 vaccine.

The chain recombines TRBV6-5 with TRBJ1-2; D gene unclear. Germline CDR1 MNHEY, CDR2 SVGAGI. Between the trimmed V and J ends, which lost 9 bases and 4 bases, there was a span of 18 bases. This CDR3 is built from 14 residues. CDR3 loop: CASRSRTAGYGYTF. CDR3 nucleotides: TGTGCCAGTAGGTCGAGGACGGCGGGCTATGGCTACACCTTC.

The CDR3 region is CASSFSLAGGLETQYF. Written as DNA, the CDR3 is TGCGCCAGCAGCTTTTCACTAGCGGGGGGACTCGAGACCCAGTACTTC. This chain uses TRBV5-1 with TRBJ2-5; TRBD2 aligns across 12 bases. The J segment lost 5 bases and the V segment lost 2 bases, leaving 7 bases of the junction unmatched. The CDR3 totals 16 residues. In germline, CDR1 is SGHRS, CDR2 YFSETQ.

This clone was seen only once. This rearrangement joins TRBV15 to TRBJ2-6, with no clear D. Germline V lookup: CDR1 LNHNV, CDR2 YYDKDF (reference sequence). The CDR3 consists of 18 residues. V was pared by 1 base and J by 0 bases, with 13 bases between. As DNA, the CDR3 is TGTGCCACCAGCAGAGGGAGAGGAGATTACTCTGGGGCCAACGTCCTGACTTTC. It encodes CATSRGRGDYSGANVLTF.

CDR3 loop: CASSSRGYGNTIYF. The CDR3 bases are TGTGCCAGCAGTTCGAGGGGATATGGAAACACCATATATTTT. This chain joins TRBV6-5 and TRBJ1-3; a possible D gene is TRBD1 (5 bases). From germline, CDR1 is MNHEY and CDR2 SVGAGI. This CDR3 has 14 residues. Trimming took off 4 bases at V and 3 bases at J, with 10 bases between the two ends.

V gene TRBV5-1 combines with J gene TRBJ2-1; 9 bases line up with TRBD2. With V trimmed by 3 bases and J by 15 bases, 7 bases remained unmatched. Germline assignment: CDR1 SGHRS and CDR2 YFSETQ. CDR3 size: 12 residues. The CDR3 DNA follows: TGCGCCAGCAGCTCTAGCGGGACTAGCCCGTTCTTC. Its translation is CASSSSGTSPFF.

This chain uses TRBV28 with TRBJ2-5; 9 nucleotides match TRBD1. After removal of 6 bases from V and 4 bases from J, the junction contained 9 bases not matched to a gene. CDR1 and CDR2 (germline): MDHEN, SYDVKM. The CDR3 is 15 amino acids. CDR3 sequence (DNA): TGTGCCAGCAGGAAAATACAGGGGGCCGGAGAGACCCAGTACTTC. It encodes CASRKIQGAGETQYF.

The chain joins TRBV2 to TRBJ1-2; D not resolved. This CDR3 has 15 amino acids. Germline V gives CDR1 SNHLY, CDR2 FYNNEI. The germline V and J ends were trimmed by 6 bases and 3 bases, with 17 bases remaining between them. The CDR3: CASRAADLTYYGYTF. The CDR3 DNA is TGTGCCAGCAGAGCCGCTGACCTGACATACTATGGCTACACCTTC. Based on the CDR3 plus reference TRBV2 and TRBJ1-2, the full variable domain is EPEVTQTPSHQVTQMGQEVILRCVPISNHLYFYWYRQILGQKVEFLVSFYNNEISEKSEIFDDQFSVERPDGSNFTLKIRSTKLEDSAMYFCASRAADLTYYGYTFGSGTRLTVV.

The chain links TRBV4-2 to TRBJ1-6; 10 bases are shared with TRBD1. J lost 8 bases, V lost 2 bases, and 6 bases had no gene match. From germline, CDR1 is LGHNA and CDR2 YNFKEQ. The CDR3 is 16 amino acids. This CDR3 reads CASSQRQGARYSPLHF. The CDR3 nucleotides read TGTGCCAGCAGCCAACGACAGGGGGCGCGGTATTCACCCCTCCACTTT.

The chain employs TRBV7-9 and TRBJ1-5, with D possibly TRBD1 on 5 matching bases. The germline CDR1 and CDR2 sequences are SEHNR and FQNEAQ (reference sequence). V lost 6 bases and J 9 bases, leaving 12 bases between the germline ends. The CDR3 runs to 12 residues. This CDR3 is CASSLGAGPQHF. CDR3 DNA: TGTGCCAGCAGTCTAGGGGCGGGGCCCCAGCATTTT.

The chain carries TRBV5-1 and TRBJ2-2; 11 bases align to TRBD2. Losses at the gene ends were 0 bases for V and 7 bases for J; bases not matched to a gene: 8. Germline V gene lookup returns CDR1 SGHRS and CDR2 YFSETQ. The CDR3 totals 17 residues. This CDR3 reads CASSLEDSGRAGGELFF. In DNA form, the CDR3 reads TGCGCCAGCAGCTTGGAAGATAGCGGGAGGGCTGGCGGGGAGCTGTTTTTT.

The rearrangement joins TRBV7-2 to TRBJ1-1; the match to TRBD1 covers 8 bases. V trimming: 4 bases; J trimming: 11 bases; junction bases outside the gene matches: 15. The CDR3 contains 15 residues. Germline V CDR1 and CDR2: SGHTA, FQGNSA. The CDR3 DNA reads as TGTGCCAGCAGCTGGGGCCGGGACAGGTCCCGCGAGGCTTTCTTT. Its translation is CASSWGRDRSREAFF.

The chain has TRBV28 and TRBJ2-1; D may correspond to TRBD1 or TRBD2 (5 bases each). Deletions cut 3 bases from V and 4 bases from J, with 13 bases between. This CDR3 is 15 amino acids long. Germline V CDR1 and CDR2: MDHEN, SYDVKM. CDR3 in DNA: TGTGCCAGCAGTTTTAGTGGGGGAGAATACAATGAGCAGTTCTTC. Translated, it gives CASSFSGGEYNEQFF.

This clone was seen a single time. The chain couples TRBV28 to TRBJ1-2; tentatively, D is TRBD1 (6 bases). The germline V gene has CDR1 MDHEN and CDR2 SYDVKM. Trimming pared 6 bases from V and 1 base from J, leaving 12 bases between. The CDR3 is 14 amino acids. Here the CDR3 reads CASSRGQLNYGYTF. In DNA, the CDR3 is TGTGCCAGCAGCCGAGGACAGCTTAACTATGGCTACACCTTC.

This clone was recorded once. V usage is TRBV5-4 and J usage is TRBJ1-5, with 7 bases lining up with TRBD1. Germline trimming cut 0 bases from V and 5 bases from J; bases unmatched to any gene: 5. Looked up from germline, CDR1 is SGHNT and CDR2 is YYREEE (reference sequence). The CDR3 has 15 residues. In nucleotides, the CDR3 is TGTGCCAGCAGCTTGGGGGTAGGGGGCGATCAGCCCCAGCATTTT. Amino acids: CASSLGVGGDQPQHF.

The rearrangement uses TRBV30 and TRBJ2-7, with 7 bases lining up with TRBD2. CDR1 and CDR2 (germline): GTSNPN, SVGIG (reference sequence). V was pared by 8 bases and J by 3 bases, with 10 bases of the junction left unmatched. There are 13 residues in the CDR3. The CDR3 sequence: CAQTRLAGYEQYF. The DNA for the CDR3 is TGTGCCCAGACACGACTAGCAGGCTACGAGCAGTACTTC.

The V and J genes are TRBV5-1 and TRBJ2-1; 12 bases fit TRBD2. Losses at the gene ends were 1 base for V and 2 bases for J; bases not matched to a gene: 7. The CDR3 loop spans 18 amino acids. Germline CDR1 and CDR2: SGHRS and YFSETQ. The CDR3 region is CASSLLSSGREAYNEQFF. Written as DNA, the CDR3 is TGCGCCAGCAGCTTGTTGTCTAGCGGGAGGGAGGCCTACAATGAGCAGTTCTTC.

V usage is TRBV6-4 and J usage is TRBJ2-1; D is tentatively TRBD1 or TRBD2 (5 bases each). The germline V gene has CDR1 MRHNA and CDR2 SNTAGT. This CDR3 region has 16 residues. The ends were cut back, 4 bases at V and 4 bases at J, with 17 bases in the middle. CDR3 protein: CASSGDATGGYNEQFF. CDR3 coding DNA: TGTGCCAGCAGTGGGGATGCGACTGGGGGATACAATGAGCAGTTCTTC.

With respect to this clone: The sample contains more than one DNA sequence encoding this CDR3. The chain joins TRBV30 to TRBJ1-2; D ambiguous. This CDR3 has 11 residues. Trimming shortened V by 0 bases and J by 6 bases, and 5 bases separated the two germline ends. Germline V gives CDR1 GTSNPN, CDR2 SVGIG (reference sequence). CDR3 sequence reads: CAWSVGDGYTF. The CDR3 nucleotides are TGTGCCTGGAGTGTAGGAGATGGCTACACCTTC.

The gene calls are TRBV19 and TRBJ1-4, with 7 bases matching TRBD1. The CDR3 runs to 14 residues. CDR1 is LNHDA, CDR2 SQIVND, per germline (reference sequence). V trimming: 7 bases; J trimming: 8 bases; junction bases outside the gene matches: 10. CDR3 amino acids: CASTLDRAGEKLFF. For the CDR3, the DNA is TGTGCCAGTACCCTCGACAGGGCCGGGGAAAAACTGTTTTTT.

This chain links TRBV5-1 with TRBJ1-1, with a tentative D call TRBD1 (5 bases). The germline V gene has CDR1 SGHRS and CDR2 YFSETQ. CDR3 length equals 13 residues. Trimming left V 7 bases short and J 5 bases short, with 15 bases between. The CDR3 is CASGGGVGTEAFF. CDR3 bases: TGCGCCAGCGGGGGAGGGGTCGGGACTGAAGCTTTCTTT.

The V call is TRBV12-3 or TRBV12-4, the J call TRBJ1-3; D remains ambiguous. The V and J ends lost 5 bases and 3 bases respectively, with 5 bases between them. This CDR3 is 12 amino acids long. The DNA for the CDR3 is TGTGCCAGCAGTCGCGATGGAAACACCATATATTTT. This codes for CASSRDGNTIYF.

The V and J genes are TRBV19 and TRBJ1-5; D is uncertain. The CDR3 is 15 residues long. Germline CDR1 is LNHDA and CDR2 is SQIVND (reference sequence). Trimming removed 3 bases at V and 0 bases at J, with 9 bases between. CDR3 in DNA: TGTGCCAGTAGTATCAGCTTAAATAGCAATCAGCCCCAGCATTTT. Its translation: CASSISLNSNQPQHF.

This clone was seen a few times. This chain joins TRBV6-5 and TRBJ1-6; 7 bases are shared with TRBD1. Germline CDR1 MNHEY, CDR2 SVGAGI. This CDR3 is 15 amino acids long. J lost 9 bases, V lost 7 bases, and 12 bases had no gene match. This chain's CDR3 is CASTYLQGGTSPLHF. CDR3 coding DNA: TGTGCCAGCACCTACCTGCAGGGGGGGACTTCACCCCTCCACTTT.

The V and J genes are TRBV9 and TRBJ2-3, with no clear D. Germline CDR1 reads SGDLS; CDR2 reads YYNGEE. The CDR3 contains 13 residues. The V end was cut by 6 bases, the J end by 6 bases, with 14 bases between. The CDR3 coding sequence is TGTGCCAGCACCACTAACCAGTGGGATACGCAGTATTTT. Translation gives CASTTNQWDTQYF.

The chain joins TRBV7-9 to TRBJ1-1, with a possible D match to TRBD1 (6 bases). In germline, CDR1 is SEHNR, CDR2 FQNEAQ (reference sequence). The CDR3 has 13 amino acids. The V gene lost 3 bases and the J gene lost 1 base, with 6 bases spanning the gap. CDR3 protein: CASSFRGNTEAFF. The CDR3 DNA reads as TGTGCCAGCAGCTTCAGGGGGAACACTGAAGCTTTCTTT.

This clone was picked up many times. The V call is TRBV4-2, the J call TRBJ1-1; D not certain. Germline CDR1 reads LGHNA; CDR2 reads YNFKEQ. Trimming removed 0 bases from V and 2 bases from J, with 13 bases in between. The CDR3 totals 16 residues. The DNA of the CDR3 is TGTGCCAGCAGCCAAGAAGGGAATCCCCTTAACACTGAAGCTTTCTTT. Amino acids: CASSQEGNPLNTEAFF.

The V and J genes are TRBV16 and TRBJ2-1, with TRBD2 matching over 9 bases. V was clipped by 0 bases and J by 9 bases; unmatched bases: 9. Germline CDR1 is KGHSY and CDR2 is FQNENV. The CDR3 totals 16 residues. CDR3 region: CASSQSQAGGSSEQFF. The CDR3 nucleotides are TGTGCCAGCAGCCAATCTCAAGCGGGGGGTTCGAGTGAGCAGTTCTTC.

This sequence joins TRBV4-1 and TRBJ1-5; D call uncertain. The CDR3 sequence is 15 residues long. Germline lookup yields CDR1 MGHRA and CDR2 YSYEKL. V lost 0 bases, J lost 4 bases, and 10 bases lay in between. DNA for the CDR3: TGCGCCAGCAGCCAAGATGGGTCAGAGAATCAGCCCCAGCATTTT. It codes for CASSQDGSENQPQHF.

The chain uses TRBV5-1 and TRBJ2-2; unclear D gene. The CDR3 runs 13 residues. The V end lost 4 bases, the J end lost 5 bases, and 9 bases lay between the germline ends. Per germline, CDR1 SGHRS and CDR2 YFSETQ. The DNA of the CDR3 is TGCGCCAGCAGCGGCAGGTTTACCGGGGAGCTGTTTTTT. Its protein product is CASSGRFTGELFF. Full variable domain (outside the CDR3, taken from reference TRBV5-1 and TRBJ2-2): KAGVTQTPRYLIKTRGQQVTLSCSPISGHRSVSWYQQTPGQGLQFLFEYFSETQRNKGNFPGRFSGRQFSNSRSEMNVSTLELGDSALYLCASSGRFTGELFFGEGSRLTVL.

The gene calls are TRBV15 and TRBJ1-2; no firm D call. The CDR3 is 14 amino acids. Deletions cut 0 bases from V and 1 base from J, with 6 bases between. Per the germline V gene, CDR1 is LNHNV and CDR2 is YYDKDF (reference sequence). The DNA of the CDR3 is TGTGCCACCAGCAGAGATGCCGTTAACTATGGCTACACCTTC. This gives the protein CATSRDAVNYGYTF.

The V and J genes are TRBV2 and TRBJ1-4, with 7 bases identical to TRBD1. Germline-derived CDR1 and CDR2 are SNHLY and FYNNEI. The CDR3 consists of 17 residues. Trimming took 3 bases from V and 7 from J; bases not matched to a gene: 14. In nucleotides, the CDR3 is TGTGCCAGCAGTGACCCCCGGGGGGGGACAGTTACTGAAAAACTGTTTTTT. As protein: CASSDPRGGTVTEKLFF.

Remarks on this clone: Other DNA sequences in the sample encode the same CDR3. The chain couples TRBV19 to TRBJ1-5; no clear D gene. The germline V and J ends were trimmed by 3 bases and 0 bases, with 9 bases remaining between them. The germline CDR1 and CDR2 sequences are LNHDA and SQIVND (reference sequence). The CDR3 contains 15 residues. The CDR3 coding sequence is TGTGCCAGTAGTATTGGAGGGTATAGCAATCAGCCCCAGCATTTT. Its protein is CASSIGGYSNQPQHF.